This TCR beta chain emerged from a study of blood T cell repertoires in COVID-19. The assay was immunoSEQ multiplex PCR, and TCRdb's table has in-frame clones only and misses some. The data contain approximately 150,000 clones, approximately 90% of them seen just once; the ten biggest clones take up 2% to 2.5%. Germline V gene data show CDR1 as SGHAT and CDR2 as FQNNGV. V was cut by 3 bases and J by 1 base, with 13 bases left in between. This CDR3 is 16 amino acids long. This sequence was found in a man aged 45 to 65 who had recovered from COVID-19. The chain combines TRBV11-2 with TRBJ1-5; D perhaps matches TRBD1 (6 bases). The sequenced sample consisted of peripheral blood. CDR3 loop: CASSLGTGMSNQPQHF. Here the CDR3 DNA reads TGTGCCAGCAGCTTGGGTACAGGGATGAGCAATCAGCCCCAGCATTTT.